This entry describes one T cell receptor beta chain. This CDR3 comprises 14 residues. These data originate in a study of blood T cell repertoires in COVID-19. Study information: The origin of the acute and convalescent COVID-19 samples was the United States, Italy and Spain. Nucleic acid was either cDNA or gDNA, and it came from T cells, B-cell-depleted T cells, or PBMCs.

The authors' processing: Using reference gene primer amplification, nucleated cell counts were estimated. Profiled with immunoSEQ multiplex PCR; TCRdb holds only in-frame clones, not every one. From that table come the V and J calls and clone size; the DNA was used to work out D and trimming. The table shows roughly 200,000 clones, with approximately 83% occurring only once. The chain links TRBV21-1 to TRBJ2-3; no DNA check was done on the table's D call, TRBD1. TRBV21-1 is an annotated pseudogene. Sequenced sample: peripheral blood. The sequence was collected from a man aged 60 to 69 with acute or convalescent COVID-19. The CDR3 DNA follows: TGTGCCAGCAGCAAAGTTGTCAGGAAAGTTACGCAGTATTTT. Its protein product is CASSKVVRKVTQYF.